A single sample gave rise to the 9 T cell receptor beta chains below, sequenced in a study of blood T cells in healthy people across ages (dated by TCRdb to between 2015 and 2016). The library was generated by 5' RACE. Instrument on record: Illumina HiSeq 2500. A second PCR of roughly 7 to 11 cycles was performed with a sample-barcoded 5' primer and a J-beta primer mix. TCRdb took the public reads, trimmed them with fastp at Q25, ran MiXCR for clone calling and kept in-frame beta chains. A single entry per CDR3 protein holds the most common genes and DNA from its merged rows. The sample table holds over a million distinct CDR3 sequences, of which 35% to 45% were seen once. The ten largest make up under 5% of the sample. The sample consisted of blood. All receptors derive from a woman between 18 and 29 years old in good health.

V is TRBV12-3 or TRBV12-4 and J is TRBJ2-5; possibly TRBD1 or TRBD2 for D (5 bases each). Deletions cut 4 bases from V and 0 bases from J, with 12 bases between. The CDR3 consists of 15 residues. CDR3 region: CASSWGRPYQETQYF. The CDR3 DNA sequence: TGTGCCAGCAGTTGGGGACGTCCGTACCAAGAGACCCAGTACTTC.

This clonotype was counted many times. This sequence joins TRBV6-2 or TRBV6-3 and TRBJ2-7; no definite D call. The CDR3 contains 13 residues. Germline V CDR1 and CDR2: MNHEY, SVGEGT. V lost 3 bases, J lost 3 bases, and 9 bases lay in between. This CDR3 is CASSYGRDYEQYF. In DNA, the CDR3 is TGTGCCAGCAGTTATGGCCGAGACTACGAGCAGTACTTC.

CDR3 loop: CASSLAPVVGLGYNEQFF. The CDR3 DNA sequence: TGTGCCAGCAGCTTAGCGCCGGTGGTAGGACTGGGCTACAATGAGCAGTTCTTC. The chain recombines TRBV7-8 with TRBJ2-1; perhaps TRBD2 as D (5 bases). V was clipped by 0 bases and J by 3 bases, with 18 bases between them. The CDR3 is 18 amino acids. The germline V gene has CDR1 SGHVS and CDR2 FQNEAQ.

The chain uses TRBV3-1 and TRBJ2-5; D gene uncertain. The J call may be in error: the DNA end matches TRBJ2-1 better. The CDR3 has 17 residues. Germline V gene lookup returns CDR1 LGHDT and CDR2 YNNKEL (reference sequence). CDR3 sequence: CASSLVRRIDNQETQFF. Here the CDR3 DNA reads TGTGCCAGCAGCCTCGTCAGGAGAATAGACAACCAAGAGACCCAGTTCTTC.

The chain employs TRBV11-2 and TRBJ2-7; D may be TRBD1 (5 bases). Looked up from germline, CDR1 is SGHAT and CDR2 is FQNNGV. Between the trimmed V and J ends, which lost 4 bases and 12 bases, there was a span of 22 bases. The CDR3 has 14 residues. The chain's CDR3 is CASSSINTGQGSYF. In nucleotides, the CDR3 is TGTGCCAGCAGCTCTATAAACACTGGACAAGGGTCGTACTTC.

Ten or more counts support this clonotype. This may be a read error: a much more frequent sequence differs by one nucleotide. The V gene is TRBV4-1, the J gene TRBJ2-1, with D unclear. TRBJ2-7 matches the DNA end more closely, so the J call is doubtful. The CDR3 totals 16 residues. Per germline, CDR1 MGHRA and CDR2 YSYEKL. CDR3 nucleotide sequence: TGCGCCAGCAGCCCAATCGACCTGATCTCCTACAATGAGCAGTACTTC. Residues: CASSPIDLISYNEQYF.

CDR3 coding DNA: TGTGCCAGCAGCGGGGGTGCCCGGGAGACCCAGTACTTC. Its protein product is CASSGGARETQYF. The V and J genes are TRBV7-2 and TRBJ2-5; tentatively, D is TRBD1 or TRBD2 (5 bases each). Trimming removed 5 bases at V and 5 bases at J, with 12 bases between. The germline gives CDR1 SGHTA, CDR2 FQGNSA. CDR3 length: 13 residues. The full variable domain, in which reference TRBV7-2 and TRBJ2-5 provide the parts outside the CDR3, is GAGVSQSPSNKVTEKGKDVELRCDPISGHTALYWYRQSLGQGLEFLIYFQGNSAPDKSGLPSDRFSAERTGGSVSTLTIQRTQQEDSAVYLCASSGGARETQYFGPGTRLLVL.

The chain couples TRBV7-9 to TRBJ2-7; D is uncertain. V was clipped by 4 bases and J by 7 bases, with 11 bases between them. Germline V lookup: CDR1 SEHNR, CDR2 FQNEAQ (reference sequence). This CDR3 comprises 12 residues. CDR3 sequence: CASSSYALEQYF. CDR3 DNA: TGTGCCAGCAGCTCCTACGCCTTGGAGCAGTACTTC.

V usage is TRBV4-3 and J usage is TRBJ2-7; 13 bases line up with TRBD2. Matching the DNA end better, TRBJ2-5 makes the J call doubtful. The CDR3 runs 16 residues. The germline V gene has CDR1 LGHNA and CDR2 YSLEER. The CDR3 DNA sequence: TGCGCCAGCAGCCAAGGGACTAGCGGGGGCGCAGAGACCCAGTACTTC. This translates into CASSQGTSGGAETQYF.